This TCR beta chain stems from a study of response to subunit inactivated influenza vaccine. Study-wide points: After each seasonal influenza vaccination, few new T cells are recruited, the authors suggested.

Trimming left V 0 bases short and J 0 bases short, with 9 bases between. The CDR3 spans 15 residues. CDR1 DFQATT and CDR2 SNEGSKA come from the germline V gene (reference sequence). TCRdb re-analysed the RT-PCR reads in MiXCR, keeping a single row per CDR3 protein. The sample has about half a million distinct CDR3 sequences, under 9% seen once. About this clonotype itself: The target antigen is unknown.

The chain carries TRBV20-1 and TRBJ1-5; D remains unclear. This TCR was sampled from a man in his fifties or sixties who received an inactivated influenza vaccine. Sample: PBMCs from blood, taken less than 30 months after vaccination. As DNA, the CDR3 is TGCAGTGCTAGAGATGGGGTCTTTAGCAATCAGCCCCAGCATTTT. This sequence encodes CSARDGVFSNQPQHF.